One sample yielded the 24 T cell receptor beta chains listed below, sequenced in a study of T cell changes during pregnancy in multiple sclerosis. Sequencing used immunoSEQ multiplex PCR; TCRdb keeps in-frame clones, though not all of them. This repertoire shows about 87,000 clones, 93% found once; its top ten account for 1.3% to 1.5%. Material: peripheral blood, obtained in the third trimester of pregnancy. Receptors originate from a female donor in good health, enrolled as a control in a pregnancy study.

The V call is TRBV2, the J call TRBJ2-1; possible D gene TRBD2, 5 bases. The CDR3 extends over 17 amino acids. V was trimmed by 2 bases and J by 11 bases, leaving 25 bases between them. CDR1 is SNHLY, CDR2 FYNNEI, per germline. Here the CDR3 reads CASSEFPPAEYNEQQFF. The CDR3 DNA reads TGTGCCAGCAGTGAATTCCCGCCAGCGGAATACAATGAGCAGCAGTTCTTC. Looking up the rest from reference TRBV2 and TRBJ2-1 gives the full variable domain: EPEVTQTPSHQVTQMGQEVILRCVPISNHLYFYWYRQILGQKVEFLVSFYNNEISEKSEIFDDQFSVERPDGSNFTLKIRSTKLEDSAMYFCASSEFPPAEYNEQQFFGPGTRLTVL.

The gene calls are TRBV11-2 and TRBJ2-7; D is uncertain. Per the germline V gene, CDR1 is SGHAT and CDR2 is FQNNGV. The CDR3 totals 14 residues. V shed 3 bases and J shed 0 bases, with 9 bases lying between them. This CDR3 reads CASSFVLSSYEQYF. CDR3 DNA: TGTGCCAGCAGCTTCGTCCTCTCCTCCTACGAGCAGTACTTC. The full variable domain, rest sourced from reference TRBV11-2 and TRBJ2-7, is EAGVAQSPRYKIIEKRQSVAFWCNPISGHATLYWYQQILGQGPKLLIQFQNNGVVDDSQLPKDRFSAERLKGVDSTLKIQPAKLEDSAVYLCASSFVLSSYEQYFGPGTRLTVT.

The chain links TRBV7-9 to TRBJ2-1; D is possibly TRBD1 (6 bases). The CDR3 sequence is 15 residues long. Trimming left V 5 bases short and J 0 bases short, with 11 bases between. Per the germline V gene, CDR1 is SEHNR and CDR2 is FQNEAQ (reference sequence). In DNA form, the CDR3 reads TGTGCCAGCAGCCTTACAGGGAGCTCCTACAATGAGCAGTTCTTC. Translation gives CASSLTGSSYNEQFF.

V usage is TRBV6-5 and J usage is TRBJ2-1; 8 positions match TRBD1. The germline gives CDR1 MNHEY, CDR2 SVGAGI. The J segment lost 9 bases and the V segment lost 6 bases, leaving 4 bases of the junction unmatched. This CDR3 region has 12 residues. CDR3 DNA: TGTGCCAGCAGGACAGGGGAAGGTGAGCAGTTCTTC. Amino acid sequence: CASRTGEGEQFF.

This clone was counted only a few times. This chain links TRBV5-1 with TRBJ1-2; tentatively, D is TRBD1 (5 bases). V lost 2 bases, J lost 4 bases, and 12 bases lay in between. The CDR3 sequence is 14 residues long. Germline lookup yields CDR1 SGHRS and CDR2 YFSETQ. CDR3 coding DNA: TGCGCCAGCAGCTTCGGAGGGGACCGCTATGGCTACACCTTC. This sequence encodes CASSFGGDRYGYTF.

The chain employs TRBV18 and TRBJ2-7; 7 positions match TRBD1. Germline assignment: CDR1 KGHSH and CDR2 LQKENI. The ends lost 6 bases at V and 7 bases at J; junction bases unmatched: 15. The CDR3 has 15 residues. The CDR3 loop reads CASSPSTGSTGEQYF. CDR3 bases: TGTGCCAGCTCCCCCTCGACAGGGTCGACGGGAGAGCAGTACTTC.

The chain combines TRBV27 with TRBJ1-5; TRBD1 matches 7 bases. The CDR3 is 14 residues long. Trimming removed 6 bases from V and 7 bases from J; junction bases left unmatched: 9. CDR1 MNHEY and CDR2 SMNVEV come from the germline V gene (reference sequence). DNA for the CDR3: TGTGCCAGCAGACCAACAGGGGCGGAACAGCCCCAGCATTTT. It is translated as CASRPTGAEQPQHF.

The rearrangement links TRBV7-6 to TRBJ1-3; TRBD1 is a possible D gene (6 bases). CDR1 is SGHVS, CDR2 FNYEAQ, per germline. The CDR3 extends over 16 amino acids. V was shortened by 2 bases and J by 0 bases, with 11 bases between the two germline ends. The CDR3 sequence: CASSLRTDDSGNTIYF. DNA of the CDR3: TGTGCCAGCAGCTTACGGACAGACGACTCTGGAAACACCATATATTTT.

In its sample, this clone ranks as medium-sized. V is TRBV19 and J is TRBJ2-1; TRBD2 might be the D (6 bases). V was shortened by 10 bases and J by 8 bases, with 18 bases between the two germline ends. CDR3 length equals 13 residues. CDR1 and CDR2 from the germline V gene are LNHDA and SQIVND (reference sequence). The CDR3 reads CATSSAPLDEQFF. As DNA, the CDR3 is TGTGCCACCTCTAGCGCCCCTTTGGATGAGCAGTTCTTC.

A single count supports this clone. The V gene is TRBV5-1, the J gene TRBJ2-3, with 13 bases lining up with TRBD2. J lost 2 bases, V lost 4 bases, and 4 bases had no gene match. CDR1 SGHRS and CDR2 YFSETQ come from the germline V gene. The CDR3 is made up of 16 amino acids. The CDR3, as DNA: TGCGCCAGCAGCACGGGACTAGCGGGATTCACAGATACGCAGTATTTT. Protein: CASSTGLAGFTDTQYF.

The CDR3 coding sequence is TGTGCCAGCAGCTCCCAGGGGCCCGAGGCCAAAAACATTCAGTACTTC. It specifies CASSSQGPEAKNIQYF. The rearrangement joins TRBV5-6 to TRBJ2-4; TRBD1 is a possible D gene (6 bases). The CDR3 totals 16 residues. V lost 3 bases, J lost 1 base, and 14 bases lay in between. Germline CDR1 reads SGHDT; CDR2 reads YYEEEE.

The chain combines TRBV19 with TRBJ2-2; the D gene is possibly TRBD2 (5 bases). V gave up 8 bases and J gave up 2 bases, with 9 bases separating them. CDR3 length equals 13 residues. Germline V gene data show CDR1 as LNHDA and CDR2 as SQIVND (reference sequence). The CDR3 sequence is CASSGINTGELFF. The CDR3, as DNA: TGTGCCAGTTCCGGGATTAACACCGGGGAGCTGTTTTTT.

V gene TRBV9 combines with J gene TRBJ2-3; the D is unclear. The CDR3 contains 15 residues. Germline V gene lookup returns CDR1 SGDLS and CDR2 YYNGEE. The germline V and J ends were trimmed by 4 bases and 0 bases, with 12 bases remaining between them. The CDR3 loop reads CASSQSPQSTDTQYF. The CDR3, as DNA: TGTGCCAGCAGCCAAAGTCCACAGAGCACAGATACGCAGTATTTT. Together with reference TRBV9 and TRBJ2-3, the CDR3 gives the full variable domain: DSGVTQTPKHLITATGQRVTLRCSPRSGDLSVYWYQQSLDQGLQFLIQYYNGEERAKGNILERFSAQQFPDLHSELNLSSLELGDSALYFCASSQSPQSTDTQYFGPGTRLTVL.

This clone ranks as medium-sized. The V gene is TRBV7-9, the J gene TRBJ2-1; D uncertain. CDR3 size: 15 residues. Between the trimmed V and J ends, which lost 4 bases and 2 bases, there was a span of 12 bases. From germline, CDR1 is SEHNR and CDR2 FQNEAQ (reference sequence). The CDR3 region is CASSSTLTAYNEQFF. The CDR3 DNA reads as TGTGCCAGCAGCTCGACTCTCACGGCCTACAATGAGCAGTTCTTC.

This chain joins TRBV19 and TRBJ2-2, with D perhaps matching TRBD1 (5 bases). Per the germline V gene, CDR1 is LNHDA and CDR2 is SQIVND (reference sequence). The CDR3 consists of 13 residues. Trimming removed 5 bases from V and 7 bases from J, with 11 bases in between. The CDR3 nucleotides read TGTGCCAGTAGTCCCAGGGTGAACGGGGAGCTGTTTTTT. It specifies CASSPRVNGELFF.

The chain employs TRBV7-9 and TRBJ1-3; D perhaps matches TRBD1 (6 bases). The V end was cut by 2 bases, the J end by 6 bases, with 14 bases between. The CDR3 spans 15 residues. Germline assignment: CDR1 SEHNR and CDR2 FQNEAQ (reference sequence). In DNA form, the CDR3 reads TGTGCCAGCAGCTTATTTAGACAGGCGGTAAACACCATATATTTT. It encodes CASSLFRQAVNTIYF. The full variable domain, with the rest looked up from reference TRBV7-9 and TRBJ1-3, is DTGVSQNPRHKITKRGQNVTFRCDPISEHNRLYWYRQTLGQGPEFLTYFQNEAQLEKSRLLSDRFSAERPKGSFSTLEIQRTEQGDSAMYLCASSLFRQAVNTIYFGEGSWLTVV.

The chain is built from TRBV2 and TRBJ2-5; TRBD1 might be the D (5 bases). V shed 1 base and J shed 7 bases, with 10 bases lying between them. Germline values: CDR1 SNHLY, CDR2 FYNNEI. CDR3 length: 13 amino acids. The CDR3, as DNA: TGTGCCAGCAGTGAAGAGGGGAAGGGGACCCAGTACTTC. As protein: CASSEEGKGTQYF. Supplemented by reference TRBV2 and TRBJ2-5, the full variable domain reads EPEVTQTPSHQVTQMGQEVILRCVPISNHLYFYWYRQILGQKVEFLVSFYNNEISEKSEIFDDQFSVERPDGSNFTLKIRSTKLEDSAMYFCASSEEGKGTQYFGPGTRLLVL.

The chain is built from TRBV23-1 and TRBJ2-7, with a weak D call TRBD2 (7 bases). TRBV23-1 counts as an open reading frame of uncertain function. Trimming removed 8 bases at V and 7 bases at J, with 15 bases between. The CDR3 contains 12 residues. The CDR3 DNA follows: TGCGCCAGCGGGGGGGGCCAGGGGGAGCAGTACTTC. Translated, it gives CASGGGQGEQYF.

This chain uses TRBV5-8 with TRBJ2-1; TRBD2 matches at 10 bases. This CDR3 comprises 16 residues. Germline V gene lookup returns CDR1 SGHTS and CDR2 YDEGEE. With V trimmed by 1 base and J by 7 bases, 8 bases remained unmatched. CDR3 DNA sequence: TGTGCCAGCAGCTTGCGTAATAGCGGGAGGCGAAATGAGCAGTTCTTC. Its protein product is CASSLRNSGRRNEQFF.

V usage is TRBV6-6 and J usage is TRBJ1-1; D might be TRBD1 (6 bases). Trimming removed 2 bases at V and 2 bases at J, with 15 bases between. This CDR3 is 16 amino acids long. Germline V gives CDR1 MNHNY, CDR2 SVGAGI (reference sequence). CDR3 DNA sequence: TGTGCCAGCAGTTACGGTCAGGGGTCCTACAACACTGAAGCTTTCTTT. It codes for CASSYGQGSYNTEAFF.

The chain uses TRBV10-3 and TRBJ2-7; D perhaps matches TRBD1 (7 bases). Deletions cut 6 bases from V and 2 bases from J, with 20 bases between. Germline CDR1 ENHRY, CDR2 SYGVKD. This CDR3 comprises 16 residues. Here the CDR3 reads CAISPRGAGGPYEQYF. The CDR3 bases are TGTGCCATCAGCCCCCGCGGGGCAGGGGGGCCCTACGAGCAGTACTTC.

This chain links TRBV4-2 with TRBJ2-1; 7 bases are shared with TRBD2. In germline, CDR1 is LGHNA, CDR2 YNFKEQ. The CDR3 contains 17 residues. V lost 3 bases to trimming and J lost 2 bases; unmatched junction nucleotides: 10. The CDR3 sequence is CASSQPSPGTTYNEQFF. As DNA, the CDR3 is TGTGCCAGCAGCCAGCCTTCGCCCGGGACTACCTACAATGAGCAGTTCTTC.

The chain joins TRBV7-2 to TRBJ1-4; 11 bases map to TRBD1. The junction had 3 bases not matched to a gene; V was cut back by 5 bases and J by 4 bases. CDR3 length: 15 amino acids. Germline-derived CDR1 and CDR2 are SGHTA and FQGNSA. The CDR3 is CASSRGTGGNEKLFF. The CDR3 DNA sequence: TGTGCCAGCAGCCGGGGGACAGGGGGTAATGAAAAACTGTTTTTT.

The V gene is TRBV18, the J gene TRBJ2-7; D gene uncertain. CDR3 size: 15 residues. Deletions cut 3 bases from V and 4 bases from J, with 16 bases between. CDR1 is KGHSH, CDR2 LQKENI, per germline. CDR3 region: CASSPLENRVYEQYF. CDR3 DNA sequence: TGTGCCAGCTCACCCTTGGAAAACAGAGTATACGAGCAGTACTTC.